Listed below are T cell receptor beta chains from one sample, sequenced in a study of T cell changes during pregnancy in multiple sclerosis. TCRdb's copy holds only in-frame clones and misses some; the assay was immunoSEQ multiplex PCR. This sample has about 89,000 clones, with about 90% found just once. Sequencing was performed on peripheral blood, taken after pregnancy. These receptor sequences come from a female donor in good health, enrolled as a control in a pregnancy study. Each CDR3 is given with its conserved first and last residue.

j_gene: TRBJ1-6
v_gene: TRBV6-6
CDR3aa: CASRAGLEHSPLHF

j_gene: TRBJ1-3
v_gene: TRBV5-5
CDR3aa: CASSFAGAGNTIYF

j_gene: TRBJ2-7
v_gene: TRBV4-1
CDR3aa: CASSPTLDRGLGEQYF

j_gene: TRBJ2-1
v_gene: TRBV6-5
CDR3aa: CASKASGYNEQFF

j_gene: TRBJ1-2
v_gene: TRBV11-2
CDR3aa: CASSPGTGRGYTF

j_gene: TRBJ2-3
v_gene: TRBV9
CDR3aa: CASSLTITSSTDTQYF

j_gene: TRBJ2-3
v_gene: TRBV5-4
CDR3aa: CASSLDPTGGSSTQYF

j_gene: TRBJ1-2
v_gene: TRBV6-5
CDR3aa: CASKTGGYGYTF

j_gene: TRBJ1-6
v_gene: TRBV7-8
CDR3aa: CASSWGLRTYNSPLHF

j_gene: TRBJ2-1
v_gene: TRBV13
CDR3aa: CASSTTSGSLDNEQFF

j_gene: TRBJ2-1
v_gene: TRBV5-4
CDR3aa: CASSPVAGHNEQFF

j_gene: TRBJ2-1
v_gene: TRBV5-8
CDR3aa: CASSLGTSGGHEQFF

j_gene: TRBJ2-3
v_gene: TRBV6-5
CDR3aa: CASSYSPVQVTDTQYF

j_gene: TRBJ2-3
v_gene: TRBV2
CDR3aa: CASSEGDYLTDTQYF

j_gene: TRBJ1-1
v_gene: TRBV15
CDR3aa: CATSRAWTGLVTEAFF

j_gene: TRBJ2-6
v_gene: TRBV5-1
CDR3aa: CASSLGVGQGSGANVLTF

j_gene: TRBJ2-3
v_gene: TRBV11-2
CDR3aa: CASSRIRGLATDTQYF

j_gene: TRBJ1-1
v_gene: TRBV10-2
CDR3aa: CASSEQGATEAFF

j_gene: TRBJ1-6
v_gene: TRBV30
CDR3aa: CAWSGQNNSPLHF

j_gene: TRBJ2-3
v_gene: TRBV29-1
CDR3aa: CSAYTDTQYF

j_gene: TRBJ2-7
v_gene: TRBV6-5
CDR3aa: CASSYSTSGRYEQYF

j_gene: TRBJ2-3
v_gene: TRBV7-6
CDR3aa: CASSFAPGQHTDTQYF

j_gene: TRBJ1-2
v_gene: TRBV27
CDR3aa: CASSLGQGFGGYTF

j_gene: TRBJ1-5
v_gene: TRBV5-1
CDR3aa: CASSRTGGEGQPQHF

j_gene: TRBJ2-2
v_gene: TRBV5-1
CDR3aa: CASSLTAGVTGELFF

j_gene: TRBJ2-1
v_gene: TRBV10-3
CDR3aa: CAISDRGGDNEQFF

j_gene: TRBJ2-3
v_gene: TRBV19
CDR3aa: CASSKGLAGGASTDTQYF

j_gene: TRBJ1-1
v_gene: TRBV19
CDR3aa: CASIRDRGLTEAFF

j_gene: TRBJ1-1
v_gene: TRBV19
CDR3aa: CASSTAGRTEAFF

j_gene: TRBJ2-1
v_gene: TRBV19
CDR3aa: CASSRQGGSDEQFF

j_gene: TRBJ2-2
v_gene: TRBV6-5
CDR3aa: CASSYTYPTNTGELFF

j_gene: TRBJ1-1
v_gene: TRBV7-2
CDR3aa: CASSYSRNTEAFF

j_gene: TRBJ1-5
v_gene: TRBV4-1
CDR3aa: CASSPLRVNQPQHF

j_gene: TRBJ1-2
v_gene: TRBV6-1
CDR3aa: CASRAVFGYTF

j_gene: TRBJ2-5
v_gene: TRBV2
CDR3aa: CASNEGAMYQETQYF

j_gene: TRBJ1-3
v_gene: TRBV7-2
CDR3aa: CASSQTRYTGNTIYF

j_gene: TRBJ1-3
v_gene: TRBV2
CDR3aa: CASSDAGTAGNTIYF

j_gene: TRBJ1-2
v_gene: TRBV5-6
CDR3aa: CASSLGLQGYGYTF

j_gene: TRBJ2-7
v_gene: TRBV28
CDR3aa: CASSPNQGLAGVSEQYF

j_gene: TRBJ1-5
v_gene: TRBV1
CDR3aa: CTSSQDPGMGNQPQHF

j_gene: TRBJ2-2
v_gene: TRBV13
CDR3aa: CASSPLQDTGELFF

j_gene: TRBJ2-3
v_gene: TRBV11-2
CDR3aa: CASSLVAGVTDTQYF

j_gene: TRBJ1-5
v_gene: TRBV14
CDR3aa: CASSQQGSSPQHF

j_gene: TRBJ2-7
v_gene: TRBV29-1
CDR3aa: CSTKSGSSGEQYF

j_gene: TRBJ2-7
v_gene: TRBV7-2
CDR3aa: CASRPGSSYEQYF